The next 25 T cell receptor beta chains were all read from a single sample in a study of blood T cell repertoires in COVID-19 (TCRdb year 2020). Receptor amplification or capture employed the immunoSEQ multiplex PCR assay. The table was pulled from immuneACCESS by TCRdb, which kept in-frame rearrangements only. Such tables lose some clones; where checked, under half of the loss comes from unresolved V genes, and the rest has no known cause. This sample gives around 99,000 clones in total; roughly 83% of them show up just once. 15% to 20% of the sample is taken by the ten largest. The material sequenced was peripheral blood. These receptors were taken from a woman aged 55 to 70 with acute or convalescent COVID-19.

CDR3 sequence: CASSFYSHYGYTF. CDR3 DNA sequence: TGTGCCAGCAGTTTTTACTCCCACTATGGCTACACCTTC. The V call is TRBV12-3 or TRBV12-4, the J call TRBJ1-2; unclear D gene. V gave up 3 bases and J gave up 3 bases, with 8 bases separating them. This CDR3 spans 13 amino acids.

A word on this clone: At one of its ends the junction is not consistent with the germline gene, which may arise from a read error. V usage is TRBV7-7 and J usage is TRBJ1-5; TRBD1 agrees at 8 bases. This CDR3 comprises 13 residues. The V gene's germline CDR1 is SSHAT and CDR2 FNYEAQ (reference sequence). The CDR3 spells CASSADRDQPQHF. The CDR3 nucleotides read TGTGCTAGCAGCGCGGACAGGGACCAGCCCCAGCATTTT.

The chain combines TRBV30 with TRBJ1-1, with 8 nucleotides matching TRBD1. Per germline, CDR1 GTSNPN and CDR2 SVGIG (reference sequence). The CDR3 length is 17 residues. The junction had 17 bases not matched to a gene; V was cut back by 3 bases and J by 5 bases. CDR3 nucleotide sequence: TGTGCCTGGAGCCCTCCCCGCAGGGGGCAAGGATGGACTGAAGCTTTCTTT. Amino acid sequence: CAWSPPRRGQGWTEAFF. The variable domain in full, with the rest retrieved from reference TRBV30 and TRBJ1-1, is SQTIHQWPATLVQPVGSPLSLECTVEGTSNPNLYWYRQAAGRGLQLLFYSVGIGQISSEVPQNLSASRPQDRQFILSSKKLLLSDSGFYLCAWSPPRRGQGWTEAFFGQGTRLTVV.

This sequence joins TRBV19 and TRBJ2-5; 7 bases map to TRBD2. The J segment lost 3 bases and the V segment lost 5 bases, leaving 6 bases of the junction unmatched. This CDR3 spans 14 amino acids. The germline V gene has CDR1 LNHDA and CDR2 SQIVND (reference sequence). CDR3 amino acids: CASSSSGAEETQYF. In nucleotides, the CDR3 is TGTGCCAGTAGTTCTAGCGGAGCTGAAGAGACCCAGTACTTC.

The DNA for the CDR3 is TGCGCCAGCAGCCCCCCGGGACAGTCGTCGTTCACCGGGGAGCTGTTTTTT. Residues: CASSPPGQSSFTGELFF. The V and J genes are TRBV5-1 and TRBJ2-2; TRBD1 agrees at 7 bases. With 4 bases clipped from V and 4 bases from J, the junction kept 13 bases outside the gene matches. The CDR3 is 17 amino acids. Germline loops: CDR1 SGHRS, CDR2 YFSETQ.

CDR3 coding DNA: TGTGCCAGCAGCCCAACCCCACGAGGAGACCGCACCTTC. Translated: CASSPTPRGDRTF. The V and J genes are TRBV27 and TRBJ1-2, with D hard to call. The germline CDR1 and CDR2 sequences are MNHEY and SMNVEV (reference sequence). Trimming shortened V by 6 bases and J by 13 bases, and 21 bases separated the two germline ends. This CDR3 region has 13 residues.

This chain connects TRBV5-5 to TRBJ1-2, with D hard to call. Germline CDR1 and CDR2: SGHKS and YYEKEE (reference sequence). Trimming took off 4 bases at V and 13 bases at J, with 20 bases between the two ends. The CDR3 extends over 13 amino acids. The DNA of the CDR3 is TGTGCCAGCAGCCTAATGGGCCCCAGAGAGTTCACCTTC. Translation: CASSLMGPREFTF.

This clone turned up a few times. The V gene is TRBV27, the J gene TRBJ1-2; D is possibly TRBD1 (5 bases). Between the trimmed V and J ends, which lost 6 bases and 0 bases, there was a span of 8 bases. Germline CDR1 and CDR2: MNHEY and SMNVEV (reference sequence). The CDR3 has 13 residues. The CDR3 DNA follows: TGTGCCAGCAGCCGACAGTCTAACTATGGCTACACCTTC. Amino acid sequence: CASSRQSNYGYTF.

The V and J genes are TRBV5-1 and TRBJ1-1; no reliable D call. Per germline, CDR1 SGHRS and CDR2 YFSETQ. V lost 4 bases, J lost 7 bases, and 17 bases lay in between. The CDR3 loop spans 14 amino acids. The DNA of the CDR3 is TGCGCCAGCAGCCCCGGACTTAGGGATGATGAAGCTTTCTTT. Its protein is CASSPGLRDDEAFF. Full variable domain (missing parts from reference TRBV5-1 and TRBJ1-1): KAGVTQTPRYLIKTRGQQVTLSCSPISGHRSVSWYQQTPGQGLQFLFEYFSETQRNKGNFPGRFSGRQFSNSRSEMNVSTLELGDSALYLCASSPGLRDDEAFFGQGTRLTVV.

J is TRBJ1-1 and V is TRBV6-6; D not certain. This CDR3 comprises 12 residues. V was cut by 2 bases and J by 8 bases, with 9 bases left in between. Germline V CDR1 and CDR2: MNHNY, SVGAGI (reference sequence). The CDR3 nucleotides read TGTGCCAGCAGTTACGGAGGTGGGGAAGCTTTCTTT. This sequence encodes CASSYGGGEAFF.

Notes on this clone: Its ends do not fully match the called genes, so a read error is possible. The rearrangement joins TRBV6-6 to TRBJ1-4; a weak D match, TRBD1 (5 bases). Germline V lookup: CDR1 MNHNY, CDR2 SVGAGI (reference sequence). CDR3 length: 12 residues. The CDR3 sequence is CASSFESRGYLF. CDR3 DNA sequence: TGTGCCAGCAGTTTCGAATCACGGGGGTATCTCTTT.

V is TRBV11-2 and J is TRBJ1-2, with D tentatively TRBD1 (5 bases). This CDR3 comprises 16 residues. The V gene's germline CDR1 is SGHAT and CDR2 FQNNGV. Trimming removed 2 bases from V and 1 base from J, with 14 bases in between. The CDR3 sequence: CASSLLRGVGNYGYTF. The CDR3 DNA reads as TGTGCCAGCAGCTTACTCCGGGGGGTGGGTAACTATGGCTACACCTTC.

V gene TRBV5-4 combines with J gene TRBJ2-3, with 7 bases that match TRBD2. V shed 0 bases and J 7 bases; nucleotides not matched to a gene: 17. The CDR3 sequence is 18 residues long. CDR1 and CDR2 (germline): SGHNT, YYREEE (reference sequence). This chain's CDR3 is CASSLGGLSGGSRNTQYF. CDR3 in DNA: TGTGCCAGCAGCTTGGGAGGCCTTAGTGGCGGGAGTCGAAATACGCAGTATTTT. Using reference TRBV5-4 and TRBJ2-3 for the parts outside the CDR3, the full variable domain is ETGVTQSPTHLIKTRGQQVTLRCSSQSGHNTVSWYQQALGQGPQFIFQYYREEENGRGNFPPRFSGLQFPNYSSELNVNALELDDSALYLCASSLGGLSGGSRNTQYFGPGTRLTVL.

This clone has a handful of counts. The CDR3 DNA follows: TGTGCCAGACGTCTCGAGGGGGCGCGTGGCTACACCTTC. Residues: CARRLEGARGYTF. V gene TRBV7-2 combines with J gene TRBJ1-2, with 7 bases lining up with TRBD1. V was clipped by 9 bases and J by 7 bases; unmatched bases: 11. The germline V gene has CDR1 SGHTA and CDR2 FQGNSA. The CDR3 length is 13 residues.

V gene TRBV24-1 combines with J gene TRBJ1-2; unclear D gene. V lost 3 bases to trimming and J lost 7 bases, with 8 bases between them. This CDR3 region has 12 residues. Germline V CDR1 and CDR2: KGHDR, SFDVKD. The CDR3 reads CATSDGRSGYTF. CDR3 sequence (DNA): TGTGCCACCAGTGATGGTCGGAGTGGCTACACCTTC.

The rearrangement joins TRBV5-1 to TRBJ2-3; 8 nucleotides align to TRBD2. V was pared by 2 bases and J by 4 bases, with 9 bases of the junction left unmatched. The V gene's germline CDR1 is SGHRS and CDR2 YFSETQ. The CDR3 sequence is 16 residues long. The chain's CDR3 is CASSFQGTRAADTQYF. CDR3 DNA: TGCGCCAGCAGCTTTCAGGGGACTAGGGCTGCAGATACGCAGTATTTT.

The chain has TRBV6-2 or TRBV6-3 and TRBJ2-3, with unresolved D. There are 16 residues in the CDR3. Germline-derived CDR1 and CDR2 are MNHEY and SVGEGT. V lost 0 bases and J 4 bases, leaving 14 bases between the germline ends. The CDR3 loop reads CASSYSTVAKADTQYF. As DNA, the CDR3 is TGTGCCAGCAGTTACTCGACTGTCGCCAAAGCAGATACGCAGTATTTT.

The J gene is TRBJ2-2, the V gene TRBV6-7; the D gene is possibly TRBD1 (6 bases). TRBV6-7 is treated as an ORF (open reading frame) with a function not yet certain. The length of the CDR3 is 19 residues. Trimming took 0 bases from V and 0 from J, leaving 17 bases between them. CDR3 region: CASSYSEHGTPANTGELFF. CDR3 DNA: TGTGCCAGCAGTTACTCCGAACACGGGACACCCGCGAACACCGGGGAGCTGTTTTTT.

The rearrangement uses TRBV30 and TRBJ1-2, with D possibly TRBD1 on 5 matching bases. Trimming stripped 5 bases from V and 4 bases from J, with 23 bases between. The length of the CDR3 is 16 residues. Germline values: CDR1 GTSNPN, CDR2 SVGIG (reference sequence). The CDR3 loop is CAWEEGVGTDGYGYTF. The CDR3 region has the DNA TGTGCCTGGGAGGAGGGTGTTGGGACGGATGGCTATGGCTACACCTTC. The variable domain in full, completed from reference TRBV30 and TRBJ1-2, reads SQTIHQWPATLVQPVGSPLSLECTVEGTSNPNLYWYRQAAGRGLQLLFYSVGIGQISSEVPQNLSASRPQDRQFILSSKKLLLSDSGFYLCAWEEGVGTDGYGYTFGSGTRLTVV.

This clone was seen a handful of times. The sample has other DNA sequences that encode this CDR3 too. The gene calls are TRBV28 and TRBJ2-3, with D maybe TRBD2 (7 bases). Germline V CDR1 and CDR2: MDHEN, SYDVKM. This CDR3 region has 13 residues. Trimming shortened V by 3 bases and J by 4 bases, and 8 bases separated the two germline ends. The CDR3 sequence is CASSLGGPDTQYF. The CDR3 region has the DNA TGTGCCAGCAGTTTGGGGGGGCCAGATACGCAGTATTTT.

CDR3 sequence reads: CASSSLDRDYNEQFF. As DNA, the CDR3 is TGCGCCAGCAGCTCGTTGGACAGGGACTACAATGAGCAGTTCTTC. The rearrangement links TRBV5-1 to TRBJ2-1, with TRBD1 matching 8 bases. V dropped 3 bases and J dropped 3; count of bases not matched to a gene: 5. CDR3 length equals 15 residues. In germline, CDR1 is SGHRS, CDR2 YFSETQ.

Here the CDR3 reads CAIRQSSSYNEQFF. CDR3 bases: TGTGCCATCAGACAGAGTAGCTCCTACAATGAGCAGTTCTTC. The J gene is TRBJ2-1, the V gene TRBV10-3; D call uncertain. Germline V gene lookup returns CDR1 ENHRY and CDR2 SYGVKD. This CDR3 spans 14 amino acids. The V end was cut by 6 bases, the J end by 0 bases, with 9 bases between.

V and J are TRBV25-1 and TRBJ2-7, with D possibly being TRBD1 (6 bases). The germline V gene encodes CDR1 MGHDK and CDR2 SYGVNS. V was trimmed by 1 base and J by 5 bases, leaving 12 bases between them. The CDR3 consists of 14 residues. This CDR3 reads CASSESGRGHEQYF. Written as DNA, the CDR3 is TGTGCCAGCAGTGAATCGGGCAGGGGCCACGAGCAGTACTTC.

Turning to this clone: One end of the junction does not line up with germline, which may come from a read error. The J gene is TRBJ2-4, the V gene TRBV12-3 or TRBV12-4; possible D gene TRBD2, 5 bases. The CDR3 length is 13 residues. CDR3 amino acids: CASSLGLAGEFNF. The CDR3 nucleotides are TGTGCCAGCAGTTTAGGGCTAGCCGGGGAGTTTAACTTC.

V and J are TRBV19 and TRBJ2-2, with 10 bases aligning to TRBD1. The CDR3 consists of 14 residues. The V gene end was trimmed by 10 bases and the J gene end by 6 bases; junction bases not matched to a gene: 8. Germline lookup yields CDR1 LNHDA and CDR2 SQIVND (reference sequence). Here the CDR3 reads CATRQGAGAGELFF. The DNA of the CDR3 is TGTGCCACAAGACAGGGGGCGGGGGCCGGGGAGCTGTTTTTT.